Listed here are 27 T cell receptor beta chains from one sample, sequenced in a study of cytomegalovirus exposure and HLA in healthy donors. PCR involved 60 Vbeta and 13 Jbeta primers. Clones were sequenced by immunoSEQ multiplex PCR, and TCRdb holds only the in-frame ones, with some missing. Of 110,000 or so clones detected, over 75% appear once; the ten largest clones hold around 1.4%. Sequences were obtained from PBMCs. These TCRs come from a woman between 18 and 29 years old in good health and CMV-seronegative.

This chain joins TRBV5-4 and TRBJ1-2, with no clear D. CDR1 is SGHNT, CDR2 YYREEE, per germline (reference sequence). The CDR3 loop spans 11 amino acids. The ends were cut back, 2 bases at V and 12 bases at J, with 11 bases in the middle. The CDR3 spells CASSLGQRNTF. The CDR3 bases are TGTGCCAGCAGCTTAGGCCAGCGAAACACCTTC.

The V and J genes are TRBV4-1 and TRBJ1-2, with a possible D match to TRBD1 (5 bases). The V end was cut by 3 bases, the J end by 4 bases, with 9 bases between. From germline, CDR1 is MGHRA and CDR2 YSYEKL. The CDR3 runs to 13 residues. CDR3 region: CASSQGGAYGYTF. The CDR3 coding sequence is TGCGCCAGCAGCCAGGGAGGGGCCTATGGCTACACCTTC.

The chain recombines TRBV19 with TRBJ2-1; 14 bases are a match to TRBD2. Germline CDR1 reads LNHDA; CDR2 reads SQIVND (reference sequence). V was pared by 8 bases and J by 8 bases, with 8 bases of the junction left unmatched. The CDR3 extends over 15 amino acids. CDR3 protein: CASGRGTSGRYEQFF. The CDR3 DNA follows: TGTGCCAGTGGACGCGGGACTAGCGGGAGATATGAGCAGTTCTTC.

The chain joins TRBV4-2 to TRBJ2-1, with D possibly being TRBD2 (5 bases). This CDR3 comprises 15 residues. Trimming stripped 4 bases from V and 2 bases from J, with 12 bases between. Germline-derived CDR1 and CDR2 are LGHNA and YNFKEQ. The CDR3 DNA follows: TGTGCCAGCAGCCCCGCGGGTCCTGCCTACAATGAGCAGTTCTTC. Protein sequence: CASSPAGPAYNEQFF.

This chain connects TRBV6-5 to TRBJ1-4; 8 nucleotides line up with TRBD1. The V and J ends lost 5 bases and 3 bases, in that order; junction bases with no gene match: 5. The CDR3 sequence is 15 residues long. Germline V gene data show CDR1 as MNHEY and CDR2 as SVGAGI. The CDR3 bases are TGTGCCAGCAGTCAGGACAGGGCACCTAATGAAAAACTGTTTTTT. Translated: CASSQDRAPNEKLFF.

V is TRBV5-4 and J is TRBJ1-1; no definite D call. Germline CDR1 is SGHNT and CDR2 is YYREEE (reference sequence). The CDR3 is made up of 16 amino acids. The V and J ends lost 4 bases and 0 bases respectively, with 16 bases between them. The CDR3 protein is CASSPGLTPMNTEAFF. The CDR3 DNA reads as TGTGCCAGCAGCCCCGGACTGACGCCCATGAACACTGAAGCTTTCTTT.

This chain links TRBV2 with TRBJ2-1, with 11 bases aligning to TRBD2. The germline CDR1 and CDR2 sequences are SNHLY and FYNNEI. The CDR3 contains 14 residues. V lost 10 bases, J lost 6 bases, and 8 bases stayed unmatched. CDR3 protein: CAKRLLAGANEQFF. The CDR3 region has the DNA TGTGCCAAAAGGCTACTAGCGGGAGCCAATGAGCAGTTCTTC.

V gene TRBV5-4 combines with J gene TRBJ1-3; D is possibly TRBD1 (5 bases). The CDR3 length is 15 residues. Germline V gene lookup returns CDR1 SGHNT and CDR2 YYREEE (reference sequence). Trimming stripped 4 bases from V and 4 bases from J, with 15 bases between. The CDR3 loop reads CASSAGVGSGNTIYF. CDR3 in DNA: TGTGCCAGCAGCGCGGGGGTAGGTTCAGGAAACACCATATATTTT.

The rearrangement uses TRBV7-7 and TRBJ2-1; the match to TRBD2 covers 16 bases. Germline lookup yields CDR1 SSHAT and CDR2 FNYEAQ (reference sequence). CDR3 length: 15 residues. Losses at the gene ends were 4 bases for V and 7 bases for J; bases not matched to a gene: 1. The CDR3: CASSSGLAGGNEQFF. The CDR3 region has the DNA TGTGCCAGCAGCTCGGGACTAGCGGGAGGGAATGAGCAGTTCTTC. The variable domain in full, completed from reference TRBV7-7 and TRBJ2-1, reads GAGVSQSPRYKVTKRGQDVTLRCDPISSHATLYWYQQALGQGPEFLTYFNYEAQPDKSGLPSDRFSAERPEGSISTLTIQRTEQRDSAMYRCASSSGLAGGNEQFFGPGTRLTVL.

This clone was picked up one time. This chain joins TRBV13 and TRBJ2-1; TRBD2 matches at 7 bases. Germline V CDR1 and CDR2: PRHDT, FYEKMQ (reference sequence). The CDR3 totals 16 residues. Trimming took 7 bases from V and 4 from J; bases not matched to a gene: 13. CDR3 region: CASTLGASGRYNEQFF. CDR3 bases: TGTGCCAGCACTCTTGGGGCTAGCGGACGTTACAATGAGCAGTTCTTC.

This chain connects TRBV7-9 to TRBJ2-1; 8 nucleotides align to TRBD2. CDR1 is SEHNR, CDR2 FQNEAQ, per germline (reference sequence). J lost 1 base, V lost 1 base, and 9 bases had no gene match. The CDR3 loop spans 18 amino acids. CDR3 sequence: CASSLEVYSGNSYNEQFF. CDR3 nucleotide sequence: TGTGCCAGCAGCTTAGAGGTTTATAGCGGGAATTCCTACAATGAGCAGTTCTTC.

This chain uses TRBV5-1 with TRBJ1-6; 8 bases are shared with TRBD1. V was pared by 4 bases and J by 8 bases, with 2 bases of the junction left unmatched. The CDR3 sequence is 13 residues long. CDR1 is SGHRS, CDR2 YFSETQ, per germline. The CDR3 DNA is TGCGCCAGCAGCCAACAGGGGGATTCACCCCTCCACTTT. Protein product: CASSQQGDSPLHF.

The chain carries TRBV4-1 and TRBJ2-3; the match to TRBD2 covers 8 bases. This CDR3 comprises 16 residues. Germline V lookup: CDR1 MGHRA, CDR2 YSYEKL. V shed 4 bases, J shed 1 base, and the junction held 7 bases outside the gene matches. The CDR3 nucleotides read TGCGCCAGCAGCCTCCGGCGGGGGGCCGGCACAGATACGCAGTATTTT. Its protein product is CASSLRRGAGTDTQYF.

This rearrangement joins TRBV5-1 to TRBJ2-7; 7 nucleotides line up with TRBD1. Losses at the gene ends were 4 bases for V and 2 bases for J; bases not matched to a gene: 9. CDR1 SGHRS and CDR2 YFSETQ come from the germline V gene. The length of the CDR3 is 15 residues. The CDR3 DNA sequence: TGCGCCAGCAGCCCAAAGGGACAGTCGGCCTACGAGCAGTACTTC. It yields the protein CASSPKGQSAYEQYF.

In this sample, this clone turned up a few times. The rearrangement joins TRBV12-1 to TRBJ2-7; the listed D gene, TRBD1, was not tested against the DNA. TRBV12-1 is a listed pseudogene. This CDR3 is built from 14 residues. CDR3 in amino acids: CASLPVDSILEQYF. DNA for the CDR3: TGTGCCAGCCTCCCGGTGGACAGTATCCTCGAGCAGTACTTC.

This clone was seen just once. The rearrangement uses TRBV27 and TRBJ1-2; 9 bases align to TRBD1. Per the germline V gene, CDR1 is MNHEY and CDR2 is SMNVEV (reference sequence). The CDR3 runs 14 residues. The J segment lost 8 bases and the V segment lost 3 bases, leaving 7 bases of the junction unmatched. CDR3 nucleotide sequence: TGTGCCAGCAGTTTCCGTGGGACAGGGAAAGGCTACACCTTC. It codes for CASSFRGTGKGYTF.

This rearrangement joins TRBV7-9 to TRBJ2-1; D is possibly TRBD2 (7 bases). CDR1 is SEHNR, CDR2 FQNEAQ, per germline (reference sequence). The V end lost 5 bases, the J end lost 15 bases, and 17 bases lay between the germline ends. CDR3 length equals 12 residues. The CDR3 sequence: CASSLGGDKWFF. In nucleotides, the CDR3 is TGTGCCAGCAGCCTTGGGGGGGACAAATGGTTCTTC. Together with reference TRBV7-9 and TRBJ2-1, the CDR3 gives the full variable domain: DTGVSQNPRHKITKRGQNVTFRCDPISEHNRLYWYRQTLGQGPEFLTYFQNEAQLEKSRLLSDRFSAERPKGSFSTLEIQRTEQGDSAMYLCASSLGGDKWFFGPGTRLTVL.

J is TRBJ2-7 and V is TRBV7-8; weak D call: TRBD2 (5 bases). This CDR3 is built from 13 residues. In germline, CDR1 is SGHVS, CDR2 FQNEAQ. V was clipped by 3 bases and J by 0 bases, with 6 bases between them. CDR3 amino acids: CASSFGLSYEQYF. Written as DNA, the CDR3 is TGTGCCAGCAGCTTCGGACTCTCCTACGAGCAGTACTTC.

Only a few counts were recorded for this clone. V and J are TRBV4-2 and TRBJ2-3, with TRBD2 matching over 11 bases. In germline, CDR1 is LGHNA, CDR2 YNFKEQ. The CDR3 spans 17 residues. V lost 2 bases and J lost 5; bases outside the gene matches: 9. CDR3 sequence: CASSQRLAGIVGDTQYF. In nucleotides, the CDR3 is TGTGCCAGCAGCCAAAGACTAGCGGGGATCGTGGGAGATACGCAGTATTTT.

This sequence joins TRBV5-1 and TRBJ1-2; maybe TRBD1 (5 bases). V lost 7 bases, J lost 7 bases, and 14 bases lay in between. CDR1 is SGHRS, CDR2 YFSETQ, per germline. The CDR3 is 12 amino acids. The CDR3 bases are TGCGCCAGCCATCCGGGGGTGGGTGGCTACACCTTC. Encoded protein: CASHPGVGGYTF.

The J gene is TRBJ1-2, the V gene TRBV11-2, with a tentative D call TRBD1 (6 bases). Trimming took 0 bases from V and 6 from J, leaving 17 bases between them. There are 16 residues in the CDR3. Germline loops: CDR1 SGHAT, CDR2 FQNNGV. CDR3 in amino acids: CASSLEVGDIYDGYTF. The CDR3 nucleotides are TGTGCCAGCAGCTTAGAGGTTGGGGACATCTACGATGGCTACACCTTC. The whole variable domain, filled in from reference TRBV11-2 and TRBJ1-2, reads EAGVAQSPRYKIIEKRQSVAFWCNPISGHATLYWYQQILGQGPKLLIQFQNNGVVDDSQLPKDRFSAERLKGVDSTLKIQPAKLEDSAVYLCASSLEVGDIYDGYTFGSGTRLTVV.

This chain uses TRBV5-5 with TRBJ2-1; TRBD2 agrees at 13 bases. From germline, CDR1 is SGHKS and CDR2 YYEKEE (reference sequence). This CDR3 has 18 residues. V shed 2 bases, J shed 1 base, and the junction held 6 bases outside the gene matches. In DNA, the CDR3 is TGTGCCAGCAGCTTAAGACTAGCGGGGGGCGAGTCCTACAATGAGCAGTTCTTC. It yields the protein CASSLRLAGGESYNEQFF.

This clone was seen once. V usage is TRBV7-9 and J usage is TRBJ2-3, with TRBD2 matching over 7 bases. V shed 7 bases and J 0 bases; nucleotides not matched to a gene: 10. The CDR3 consists of 16 residues. Germline-derived CDR1 and CDR2 are SEHNR and FQNEAQ (reference sequence). This chain's CDR3 is CASTSGLVRSTDTQYF. DNA of the CDR3: TGTGCCAGCACCTCTGGACTAGTGAGGAGCACAGATACGCAGTATTTT.

The genes are TRBV19 and TRBJ1-6; D remains unclear. Trimming cost V 6 bases and J 7 bases, with 19 bases left between them. Germline V lookup: CDR1 LNHDA, CDR2 SQIVND (reference sequence). This CDR3 contains 16 residues. The CDR3 DNA is TGTGCCAGTAGCTTGCTGGGGAGTGTCTCGAATTCACCCCTCCACTTT. It yields the protein CASSLLGSVSNSPLHF.

The J gene is TRBJ2-1, the V gene TRBV2; D remains unclear. The germline CDR1 and CDR2 sequences are SNHLY and FYNNEI. Trimming took off 6 bases at V and 2 bases at J, with 14 bases between the two ends. The CDR3 is 15 residues long. CDR3 in amino acids: CASRVGVHPYNEQFF. In DNA form, the CDR3 reads TGTGCCAGCAGGGTCGGAGTTCACCCCTACAATGAGCAGTTCTTC.

This chain uses TRBV2 with TRBJ1-3, with 7 bases that match TRBD1. The CDR3 runs 15 residues. Germline values: CDR1 SNHLY, CDR2 FYNNEI. V lost 8 bases and J lost 2; bases outside the gene matches: 9. The DNA for the CDR3 is TGTGCCAGCCAAAGGACGACAGGGACTGGAAACACCATATATTTT. This codes for CASQRTTGTGNTIYF.

The rearrangement uses TRBV7-2 and TRBJ1-6; tentative D call: TRBD1 (6 bases). CDR1 is SGHTA, CDR2 FQGNSA, per germline. Trimming took off 5 bases at V and 11 bases at J, with 10 bases between the two ends. The CDR3 is 12 amino acids. CDR3 region: CASSPTGPPLHF. CDR3 DNA sequence: TGTGCCAGCAGCCCGACAGGCCCACCCCTCCACTTT.